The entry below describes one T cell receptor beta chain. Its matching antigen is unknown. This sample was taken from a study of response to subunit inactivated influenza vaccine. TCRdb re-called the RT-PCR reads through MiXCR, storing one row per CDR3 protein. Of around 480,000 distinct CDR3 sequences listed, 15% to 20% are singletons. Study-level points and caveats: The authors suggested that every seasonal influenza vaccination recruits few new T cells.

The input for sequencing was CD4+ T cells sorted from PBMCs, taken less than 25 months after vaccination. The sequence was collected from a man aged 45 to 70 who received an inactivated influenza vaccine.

The CDR3, as DNA: TGTGCCATCAGTGAGTCTACCCAGCAGTACTTC. It specifies CAISESTQQYF. This chain joins TRBV10-3 and TRBJ2-7; unclear D gene. Germline V gene data show CDR1 as ENHRY and CDR2 as SYGVKD. V was pared by 0 bases and J by 8 bases, with 5 bases between. The CDR3 is made up of 11 amino acids.